This section outlines one T cell receptor (beta chain) sequence together with its context. What it binds is not known. Germline V lookup: CDR1 SQVTM, CDR2 ANQGSEA. V lost 4 bases and J lost 8, with 24 bases in between. The CDR3 consists of 16 residues. Among the hyperthyroidism patients, all were newly diagnosed, aged 18 to 65, with under 2 months' duration. Reliance was placed on clinical symptoms, serum thyroxine, TRAb, thyroid ultrasound and orbital computed tomography for diagnosis. These data belong to a study of Graves' ophthalmopathy and Graves' hyperthyroidism. Study outcomes and limitations: Sensitivity reached approximately 88% and specificity approximately 81% for a 13-signature model separating ophthalmopathy from stable hyperthyroidism.

RNA transcripts were the source from which TCR beta CDR3 regions were amplified. HTBI-primed RT-PCR formed the first round, and a multiplex PCR formed the second. TCRdb reprocessed the multiplex PCR reads with MiXCR, giving one entry per CDR3 protein. The table includes over a million distinct CDR3 sequences, less than 45% detected once. This receptor was taken from an adult man with Graves' hyperthyroidism. Sample: peripheral blood or thyroid tissue (not recorded which). V and J are TRBV29-1 and TRBJ1-3; D ambiguous. DNA for the CDR3: TGCAGCGTTGTGGGAGGTAGTACGAACTATGGCTACACCATATATTTT. This gives the protein CSVVGGSTNYGYTIYF.